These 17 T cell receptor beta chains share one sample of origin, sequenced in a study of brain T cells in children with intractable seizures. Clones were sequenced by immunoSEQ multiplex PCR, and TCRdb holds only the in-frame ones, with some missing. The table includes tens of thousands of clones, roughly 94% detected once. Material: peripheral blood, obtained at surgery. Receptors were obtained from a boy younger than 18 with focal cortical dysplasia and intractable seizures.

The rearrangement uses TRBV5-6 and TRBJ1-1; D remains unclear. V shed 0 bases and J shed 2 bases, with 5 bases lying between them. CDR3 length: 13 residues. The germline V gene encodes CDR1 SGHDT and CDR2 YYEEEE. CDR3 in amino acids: CASSLVVNTEAFF. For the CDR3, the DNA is TGTGCCAGCAGCTTGGTAGTTAACACTGAAGCTTTCTTT.

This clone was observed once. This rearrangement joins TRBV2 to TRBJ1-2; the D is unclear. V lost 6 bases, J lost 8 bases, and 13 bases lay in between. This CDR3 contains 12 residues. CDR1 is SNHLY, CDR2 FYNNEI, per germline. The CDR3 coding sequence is TGTGCCAGCAGCAAACTCCTAGAAGGCTACACCTTC. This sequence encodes CASSKLLEGYTF.

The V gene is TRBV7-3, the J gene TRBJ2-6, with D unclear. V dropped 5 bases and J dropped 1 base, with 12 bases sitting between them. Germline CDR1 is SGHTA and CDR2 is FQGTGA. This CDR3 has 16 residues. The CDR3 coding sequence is TGTGCCAGCAGCCCTGGGTCGTGGTCTGGGGCCAACGTCCTGACTTTC. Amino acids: CASSPGSWSGANVLTF.

CDR3 residues: CASSRRGAYEQYV. CDR3 coding DNA: TGTGCCAGCAGCCGCAGAGGCGCTTACGAGCAGTACGTC. J is TRBJ2-7 and V is TRBV7-9; D remains unclear. The germline V gene has CDR1 SEHNR and CDR2 FQNEAQ (reference sequence). The CDR3 is 13 amino acids. V was trimmed by 5 bases and J by 4 bases, leaving 12 bases between them.

Here the CDR3 DNA reads TGTGCCAGCAGCCTGGGGTGGGAGGAGAGCACAGATACGCAGTATTTT. Residues: CASSLGWEESTDTQYF. J is TRBJ2-3 and V is TRBV11-1; D is perhaps TRBD2 (6 bases). Trimming stripped 5 bases from V and 0 bases from J, with 15 bases between. Germline CDR1 and CDR2: SGHAT and FQDESV (reference sequence). The CDR3 is made up of 16 amino acids. Full variable domain (rest looked up from reference TRBV11-1 and TRBJ2-3): EAEVAQSPRYKITEKSQAVAFWCDPISGHATLYWYRQILGQGPELLVQFQDESVVDDSQLPKDRFSAERLKGVDSTLKIQPAELGDSAMYLCASSLGWEESTDTQYFGPGTRLTVL.

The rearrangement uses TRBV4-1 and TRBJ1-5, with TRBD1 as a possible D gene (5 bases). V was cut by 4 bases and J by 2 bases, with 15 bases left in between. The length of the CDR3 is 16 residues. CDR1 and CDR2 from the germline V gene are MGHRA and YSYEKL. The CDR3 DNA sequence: TGCGCCAGCAGCCCGGGACCGGGACGAGGCAATCAGCCCCAGCATTTT. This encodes CASSPGPGRGNQPQHF.

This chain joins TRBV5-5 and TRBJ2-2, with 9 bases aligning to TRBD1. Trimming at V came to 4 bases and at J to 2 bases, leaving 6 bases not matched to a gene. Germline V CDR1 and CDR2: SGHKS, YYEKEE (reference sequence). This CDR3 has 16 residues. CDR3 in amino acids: CASSNRDRANTGELFF. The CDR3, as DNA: TGTGCCAGCAGCAACCGGGACAGGGCAAACACCGGGGAGCTGTTTTTT.

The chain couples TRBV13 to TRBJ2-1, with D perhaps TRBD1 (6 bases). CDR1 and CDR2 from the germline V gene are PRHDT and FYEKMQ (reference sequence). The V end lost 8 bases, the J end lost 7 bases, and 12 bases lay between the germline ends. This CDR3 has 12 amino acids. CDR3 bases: TGTGCCAGCTCCGGGACAAGGAATGAGCAGTTCTTC. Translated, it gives CASSGTRNEQFF.

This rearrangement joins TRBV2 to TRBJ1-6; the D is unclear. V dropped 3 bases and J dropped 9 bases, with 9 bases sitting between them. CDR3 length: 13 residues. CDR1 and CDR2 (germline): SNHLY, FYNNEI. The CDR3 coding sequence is TGTGCCAGCAGTGAGAGTGTTTCTTCACCCCTCCACTTT. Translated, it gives CASSESVSSPLHF.

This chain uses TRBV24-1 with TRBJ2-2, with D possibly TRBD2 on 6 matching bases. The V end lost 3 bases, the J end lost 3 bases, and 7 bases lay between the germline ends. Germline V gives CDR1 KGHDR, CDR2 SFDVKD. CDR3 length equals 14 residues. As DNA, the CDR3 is TGTGCCACCAGTGATCGACTAGACACCGGGGAGCTGTTTTTT. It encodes CATSDRLDTGELFF.

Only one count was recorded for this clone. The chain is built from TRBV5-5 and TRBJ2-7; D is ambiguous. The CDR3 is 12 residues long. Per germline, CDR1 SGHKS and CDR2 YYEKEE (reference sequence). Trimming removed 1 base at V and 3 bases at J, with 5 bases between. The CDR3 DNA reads TGTGCCAGCAGCTTGAGCAGCTACGAGCAGTACGTC. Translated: CASSLSSYEQYV.

CDR3 sequence: CASSLYRGLGTEAFF. CDR3 nucleotide sequence: TGTGCCAGCAGTTTATACAGGGGGCTCGGCACTGAAGCTTTCTTT. V usage is TRBV28 and J usage is TRBJ1-1; 9 positions agree with TRBD1. Trimming took 1 base from V and 4 from J; bases not matched to a gene: 4. CDR1 and CDR2 (germline): MDHEN, SYDVKM. CDR3 length: 15 residues.

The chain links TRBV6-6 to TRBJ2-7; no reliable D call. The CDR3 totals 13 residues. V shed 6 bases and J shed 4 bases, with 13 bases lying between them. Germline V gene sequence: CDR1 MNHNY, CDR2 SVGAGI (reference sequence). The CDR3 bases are TGTGCCAGCAGACGGACGGACCTTTACGAGCAGTACTTC. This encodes CASRRTDLYEQYF.

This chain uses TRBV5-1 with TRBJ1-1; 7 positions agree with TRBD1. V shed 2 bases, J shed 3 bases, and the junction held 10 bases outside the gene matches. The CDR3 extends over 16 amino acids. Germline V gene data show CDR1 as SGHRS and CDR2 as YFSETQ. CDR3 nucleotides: TGCGCCAGCAGCTTTACGGGACAGTTTTTGGACACTGAAGCTTTCTTT. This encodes CASSFTGQFLDTEAFF.

CDR3 nucleotides: TGTGCCAGCAGCGTATCCGGGACAGGGGGCGAGTTATCCGGGGAGCTGTTTTTT. Its translation: CASSVSGTGGELSGELFF. The rearrangement links TRBV2 to TRBJ2-2, with 12 nucleotides matching TRBD1. V lost 6 bases to trimming and J lost 6 bases; unmatched junction nucleotides: 14. The CDR3 spans 18 residues. Germline V gene data show CDR1 as SNHLY and CDR2 as FYNNEI.

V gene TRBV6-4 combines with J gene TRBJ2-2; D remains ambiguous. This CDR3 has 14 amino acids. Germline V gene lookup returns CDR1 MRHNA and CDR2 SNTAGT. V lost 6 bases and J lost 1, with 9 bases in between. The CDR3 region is CASSPLGNTGELFF. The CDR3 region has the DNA TGTGCCAGCAGCCCGCTAGGGAACACCGGGGAGCTGTTTTTT.

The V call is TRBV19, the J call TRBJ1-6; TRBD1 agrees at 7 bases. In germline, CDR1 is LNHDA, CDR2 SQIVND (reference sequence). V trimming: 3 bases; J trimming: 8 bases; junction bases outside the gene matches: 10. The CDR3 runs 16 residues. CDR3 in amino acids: CASSMREGARYSPLHF. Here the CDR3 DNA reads TGTGCCAGTAGTATGCGCGAGGGGGCGCGATATTCACCCCTCCACTTT.